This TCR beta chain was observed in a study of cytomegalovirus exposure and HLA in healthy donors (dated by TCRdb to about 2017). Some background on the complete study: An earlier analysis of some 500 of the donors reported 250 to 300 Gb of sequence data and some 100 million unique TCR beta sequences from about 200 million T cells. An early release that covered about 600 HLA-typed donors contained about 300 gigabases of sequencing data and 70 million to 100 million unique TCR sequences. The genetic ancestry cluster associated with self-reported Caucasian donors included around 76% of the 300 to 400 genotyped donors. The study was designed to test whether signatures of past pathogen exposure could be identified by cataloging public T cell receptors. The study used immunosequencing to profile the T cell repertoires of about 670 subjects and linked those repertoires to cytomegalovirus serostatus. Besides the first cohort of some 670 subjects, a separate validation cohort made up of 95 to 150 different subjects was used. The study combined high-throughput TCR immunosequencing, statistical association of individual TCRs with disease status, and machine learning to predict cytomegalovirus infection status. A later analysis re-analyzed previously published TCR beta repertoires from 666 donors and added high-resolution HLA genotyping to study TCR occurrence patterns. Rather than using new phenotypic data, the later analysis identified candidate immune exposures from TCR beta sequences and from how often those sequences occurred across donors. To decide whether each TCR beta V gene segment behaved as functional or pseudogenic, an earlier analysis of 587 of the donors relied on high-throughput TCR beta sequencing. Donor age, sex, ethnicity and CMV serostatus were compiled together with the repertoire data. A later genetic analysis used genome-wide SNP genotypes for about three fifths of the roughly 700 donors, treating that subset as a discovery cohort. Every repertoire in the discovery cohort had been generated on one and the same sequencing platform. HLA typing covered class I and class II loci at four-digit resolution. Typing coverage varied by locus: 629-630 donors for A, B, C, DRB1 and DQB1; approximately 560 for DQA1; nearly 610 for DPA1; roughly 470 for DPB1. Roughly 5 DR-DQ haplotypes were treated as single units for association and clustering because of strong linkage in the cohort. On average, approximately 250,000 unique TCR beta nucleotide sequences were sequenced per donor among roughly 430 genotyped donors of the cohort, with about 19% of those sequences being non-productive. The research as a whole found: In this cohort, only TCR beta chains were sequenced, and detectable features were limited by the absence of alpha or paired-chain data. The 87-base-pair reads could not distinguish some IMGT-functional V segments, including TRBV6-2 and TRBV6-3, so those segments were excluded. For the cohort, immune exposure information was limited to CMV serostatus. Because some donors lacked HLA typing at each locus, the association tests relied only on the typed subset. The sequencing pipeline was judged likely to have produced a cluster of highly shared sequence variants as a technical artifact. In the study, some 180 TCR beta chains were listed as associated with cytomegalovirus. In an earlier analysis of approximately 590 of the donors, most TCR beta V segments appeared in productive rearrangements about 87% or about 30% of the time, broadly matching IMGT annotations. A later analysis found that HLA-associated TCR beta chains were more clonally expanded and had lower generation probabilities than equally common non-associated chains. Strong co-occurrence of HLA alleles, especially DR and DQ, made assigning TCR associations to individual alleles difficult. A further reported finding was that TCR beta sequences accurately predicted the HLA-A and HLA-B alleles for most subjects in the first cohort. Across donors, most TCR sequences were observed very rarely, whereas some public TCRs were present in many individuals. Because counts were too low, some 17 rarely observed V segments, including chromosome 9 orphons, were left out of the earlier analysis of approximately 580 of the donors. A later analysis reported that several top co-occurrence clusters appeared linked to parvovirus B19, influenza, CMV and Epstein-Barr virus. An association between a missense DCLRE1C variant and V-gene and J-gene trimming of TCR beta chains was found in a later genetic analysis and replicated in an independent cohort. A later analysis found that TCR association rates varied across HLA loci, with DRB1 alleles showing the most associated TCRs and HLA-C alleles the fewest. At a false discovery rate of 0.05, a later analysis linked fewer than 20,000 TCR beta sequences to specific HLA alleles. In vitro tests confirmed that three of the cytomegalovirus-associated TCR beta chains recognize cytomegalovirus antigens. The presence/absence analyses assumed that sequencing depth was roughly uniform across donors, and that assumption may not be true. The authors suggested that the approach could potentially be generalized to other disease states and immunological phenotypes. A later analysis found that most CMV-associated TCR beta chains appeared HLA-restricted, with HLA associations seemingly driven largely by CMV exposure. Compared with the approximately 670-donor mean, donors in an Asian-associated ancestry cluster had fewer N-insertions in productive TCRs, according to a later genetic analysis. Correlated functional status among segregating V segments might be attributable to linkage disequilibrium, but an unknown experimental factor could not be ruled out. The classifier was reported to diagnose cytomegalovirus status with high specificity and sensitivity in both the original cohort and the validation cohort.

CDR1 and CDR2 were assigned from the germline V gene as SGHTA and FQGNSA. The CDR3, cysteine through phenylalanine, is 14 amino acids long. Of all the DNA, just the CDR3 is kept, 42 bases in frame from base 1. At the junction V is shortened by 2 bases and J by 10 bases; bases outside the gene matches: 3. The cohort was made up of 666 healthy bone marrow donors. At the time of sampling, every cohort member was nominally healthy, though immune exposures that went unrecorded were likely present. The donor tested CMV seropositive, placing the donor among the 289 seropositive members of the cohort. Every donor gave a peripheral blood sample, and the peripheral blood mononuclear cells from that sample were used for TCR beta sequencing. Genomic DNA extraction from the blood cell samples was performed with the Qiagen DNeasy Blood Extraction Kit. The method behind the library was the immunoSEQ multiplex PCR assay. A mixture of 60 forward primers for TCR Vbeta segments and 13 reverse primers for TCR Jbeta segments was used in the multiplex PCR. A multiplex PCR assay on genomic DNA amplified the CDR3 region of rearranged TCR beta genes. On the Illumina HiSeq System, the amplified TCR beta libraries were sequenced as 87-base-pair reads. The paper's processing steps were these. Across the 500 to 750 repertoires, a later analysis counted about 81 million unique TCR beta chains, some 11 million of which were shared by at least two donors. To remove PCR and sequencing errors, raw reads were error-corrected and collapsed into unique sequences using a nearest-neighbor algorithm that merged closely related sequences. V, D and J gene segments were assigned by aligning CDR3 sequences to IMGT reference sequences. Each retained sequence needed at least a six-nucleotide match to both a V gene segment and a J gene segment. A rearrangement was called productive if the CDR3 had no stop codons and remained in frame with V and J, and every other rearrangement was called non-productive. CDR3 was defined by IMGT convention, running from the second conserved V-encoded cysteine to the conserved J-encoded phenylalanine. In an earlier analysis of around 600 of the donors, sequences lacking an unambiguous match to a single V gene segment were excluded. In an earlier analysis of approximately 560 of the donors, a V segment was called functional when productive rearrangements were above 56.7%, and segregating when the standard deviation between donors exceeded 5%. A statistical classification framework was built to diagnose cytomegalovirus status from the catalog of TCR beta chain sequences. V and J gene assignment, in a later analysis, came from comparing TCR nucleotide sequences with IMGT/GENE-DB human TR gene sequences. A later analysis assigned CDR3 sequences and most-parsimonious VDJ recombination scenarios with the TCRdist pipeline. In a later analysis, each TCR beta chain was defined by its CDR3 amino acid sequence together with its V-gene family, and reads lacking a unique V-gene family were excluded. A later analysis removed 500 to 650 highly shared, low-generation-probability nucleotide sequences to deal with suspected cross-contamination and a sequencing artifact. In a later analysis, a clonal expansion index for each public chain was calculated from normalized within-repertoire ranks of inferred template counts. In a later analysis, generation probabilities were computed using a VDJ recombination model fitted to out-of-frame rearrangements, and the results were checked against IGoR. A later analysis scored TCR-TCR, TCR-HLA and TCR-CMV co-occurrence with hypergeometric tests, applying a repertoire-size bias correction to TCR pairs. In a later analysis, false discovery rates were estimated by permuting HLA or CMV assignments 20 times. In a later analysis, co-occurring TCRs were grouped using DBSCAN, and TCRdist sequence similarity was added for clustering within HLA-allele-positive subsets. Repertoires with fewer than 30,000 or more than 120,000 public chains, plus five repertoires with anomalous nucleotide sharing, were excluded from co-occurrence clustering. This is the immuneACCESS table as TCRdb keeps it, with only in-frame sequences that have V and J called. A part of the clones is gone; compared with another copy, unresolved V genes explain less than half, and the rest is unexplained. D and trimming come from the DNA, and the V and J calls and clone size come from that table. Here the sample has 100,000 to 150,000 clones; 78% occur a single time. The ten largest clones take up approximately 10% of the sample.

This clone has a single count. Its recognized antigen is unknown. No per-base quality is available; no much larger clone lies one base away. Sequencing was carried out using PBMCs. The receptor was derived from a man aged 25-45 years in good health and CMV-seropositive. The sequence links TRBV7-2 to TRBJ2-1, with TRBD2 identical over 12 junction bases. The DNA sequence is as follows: TGTGCCAGCAGCTTAATTGGACTAGCGGGGGAGCAGTTCTTC. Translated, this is CASSLIGLAGEQFF.